The sample holds a few counts of the clone carrying this T cell receptor (beta chain). The CDR3 is 17 amino acids. Germline CDR1 is ENHRY and CDR2 is SYGVKD. Unmatched junction bases numbered 9, after V lost 3 bases and J lost 1 base. These data originate in a study of blood T cell repertoires in COVID-19. Some clones are missing from TCRdb's copy, which holds only in-frame ones; the method was immunoSEQ multiplex PCR. The repertoire includes roughly 230,000 clones, 88% of them detected once, and roughly 1.7% sits in the top ten. The source material was peripheral blood. The sequence came from a man between 65 and 80 years old with acute or convalescent COVID-19. This chain uses TRBV10-3 with TRBJ2-1, with 7 positions matching TRBD2. CDR3 in DNA: TGTGCCATCAGTGAAATTCTGCGGGAGCGATCCTACAATGAGCAGTTCTTC. Its protein is CAISEILRERSYNEQFF.